This TCR beta chain was recovered during a study of shared clonotypes between healthy human individuals. For this clone: Other DNA sequences in this specimen translate into the identical CDR3.

The data were produced by immunoSEQ multiplex PCR, yet TCRdb's version contains in-frame clones alone and is incomplete. In the table there are some 1 million clones, more than 60% of which are singletons. Germline assignment: CDR1 MNHEY and CDR2 SVGAGI. This CDR3 region has 14 residues. The V segment lost 6 bases and the J segment 2 bases; nucleotides outside the gene matches: 3. This clonotype originated in a man between 18 and 29 years old in good health. V gene TRBV6-5 combines with J gene TRBJ2-3, with 9 nucleotides matching TRBD2. Sequencing was done on a sample of memory CD4+ T cells sorted from blood. Documented subset: CD45RA-negative fraction. The CDR3 loop is CASRTSGSTDTQYF. DNA for the CDR3: TGTGCCAGCAGGACTAGCGGTTCCACAGATACGCAGTATTTT.